The present entry profiles one T cell receptor beta chain with its context. The antigen is not known. These data originate in a study of Graves' ophthalmopathy and Graves' hyperthyroidism. General study points: Among thyroid clonotypes expanded above 0.001 frequency, most also appeared in blood.

CDR3 regions of TCR beta were amplified from RNA transcripts. First-round RT-PCR relied on HTBI primers, and a second-round multiplex PCR came next. TCRdb recomputed calls from the multiplex PCR reads with MiXCR, one row per CDR3 protein. The data show about 740,000 distinct CDR3 sequences, approximately 40% seen once. Germline lookup yields CDR1 MNHNS and CDR2 SASEGT. V was clipped by 1 base and J by 4 bases, with 17 bases between them. The CDR3 is 17 residues long. The sample comprised peripheral blood. The rearrangement uses TRBV6-1 and TRBJ1-5; possible D gene TRBD1, 5 bases. This clonotype originated in an adult man with Graves' ophthalmopathy. CDR3 sequence reads: CASSEGGHEARNQPQHF. As DNA, the CDR3 is TGTGCCAGCAGTGAAGGTGGACACGAGGCCCGTAATCAGCCCCAGCATTTT.